A selection of T cell receptor beta chains follows, all from one sample in a study of breast tumors, draining lymph nodes, adjacent tissues. TCRdb redid the calling of the multiplex PCR reads with MiXCR, one entry per CDR3 protein. The repertoire includes roughly 220,000 distinct CDR3 sequences, 34% of them detected once, and under 4.5% sits in the top ten. The sample was axillary lymph node tissue. The receptor source for this set is a female donor with breast cancer. Some clones in this sample may be carry-over from other donors' samples. CDR3s include the opening cysteine and the closing phenylalanine or tryptophan. A D gene is named only where the DNA matches it firmly. The size entry is marked missing in some rows and otherwise reads once, few, many or a size class.

d_gene,j_gene,v_gene,abundance,CDR3nt,CDR3aa
TRBD1,TRBJ1-2,TRBV6-5,few,TGTGCCAGCAGTCACGGGACAGGGAAGTATGGCTACACCTTC,CASSHGTGKYGYTF
TRBD2,TRBJ2-3,TRBV30,NA,TGTGCCTTTTCGGGGGGACGGGGGTTGGATACGCAGTATTTT,CAFSGGRGLDTQYF
NA,TRBJ2-7,TRBV12-3/TRBV12-4,few,TGTGCCAGCAGTTTCGGGGGGGACAGGGCCCACGAGCAGTACTTC,CASSFGGDRAHEQYF
NA,TRBJ2-3,TRBV12-3/TRBV12-4,many,TGTGCCAGCAGCTTAGGGGTAGCATTTGGCACAGATACGCAGTATTTT,CASSLGVAFGTDTQYF
NA,TRBJ2-2,TRBV18,many,TGTGCCAGCTCACCACCCAGGGGAGCGTCCGGGGAGCTGTTTTTT,CASSPPRGASGELFF
NA,TRBJ1-4,TRBV7-9,NA,TGTGCCAGCAGCAACAGGGAGGGTGAAAAACTGTTTTTT,CASSNREGEKLFF
NA,TRBJ2-5,TRBV7-2,many,TGTGCCAGCAGCTTTTTGCAGGGTGGAGAGACCCAGTACTTC,CASSFLQGGETQYF
NA,TRBJ2-1,TRBV19,NA,TGTGCCAGCTCACCCCGGGCTTCCCTAAGCTCCTACAATGAGCAGTTCTTC,CASSPRASLSSYNEQFF
NA,TRBJ2-7,TRBV7-2,many,TGTGCCAGCAGCTTACGGGCGGCGGACGAGCAGTACTTC,CASSLRAADEQYF
NA,TRBJ1-4,TRBV10-3,few,TGTGCCATCAGGGCGAATGAAAAACTGTTTTTT,CAIRANEKLFF
TRBD1,TRBJ2-5,TRBV6-5,many,TGTGCCAGCACCTCGGACAGGGCGAGGGAGACCCAGTACTTC,CASTSDRARETQYF
TRBD1,TRBJ1-3,TRBV11-3,once,TGTGCCAGCAGCTTGGGGAGCCGACAGGGGGCTCAAGGAAACACCATATATTTT,CASSLGSRQGAQGNTIYF
NA,TRBJ1-6,TRBV18,NA,TGTGCCAGCTCACCGAGCGACGAGTTCACCCTCCACTTT,CASSPSDEFTLHF
NA,TRBJ1-2,TRBV4-3,many,TGCGCCAGCAGCCAAGATGCGAGGCAGACCTATGGCTACACCTTC,CASSQDARQTYGYTF
TRBD2,TRBJ2-1,TRBV6-6,many,TGTGCCAGCAGCTCCTCGAGCGGGGGGGCCTATCCTGAGCAGTTCTTC,CASSSSSGGAYPEQFF
NA,TRBJ2-3,TRBV19,many,TGTGCCAGTAGTATAGCCGGGGATGACACAGATACGCAGTATTTT,CASSIAGDDTDTQYF
TRBD2,TRBJ2-1,TRBV7-2,many,TGTGCCAGCAGCTCTCGGGGACTACCGTACAATGAGCAGTTCTTC,CASSSRGLPYNEQFF
NA,TRBJ2-6,TRBV19,NA,TGTGCCAGTAGTATGGCCGGGGGGGCCAACGTCCTGACTTTC,CASSMAGGANVLTF
NA,TRBJ2-5,TRBV20-1,many,TGCAGTGCTAGAGATTCTCAGGCCGTATGGTCCCAGTACTTC,CSARDSQAVWSQYF
TRBD1,TRBJ1-5,TRBV6-6,many,TGTGCCAGCAGTCCTGGGACAGGGGGCAATCAGCCCCAGCATTTT,CASSPGTGGNQPQHF
TRBD1,TRBJ2-7,TRBV6-1,many,TGTGCCAGCAGTGAATGGGACAGGGGCTACGAGCAGTACTTC,CASSEWDRGYEQYF
TRBD1,TRBJ2-7,TRBV25-1,once,TGTGCCAGCAGTGAAACGGGACAGGGGGCCTACGGGCAGTACTTC,CASSETGQGAYGQYF
NA,TRBJ1-1,TRBV2,NA,TGTGCCAGCAAAATTGGACAAGCCGATAAAGCTTTCTTT,CASKIGQADKAFF
TRBD2,TRBJ2-7,TRBV29-1,many,TGCAGCGTTGCCCTTGGACTAGCGGGAGTATACGAGCAGTACTTC,CSVALGLAGVYEQYF
NA,TRBJ2-7,TRBV2,many,TGTGCCAGCGGCGGCGGTTCCTACGAGCAGTACTTC,CASGGGSYEQYF
TRBD1,TRBJ2-3,TRBV4-1,many,TGCGCCAGCAGCCAAGAGGGACAGGGGGGCACAGATACGCAGTATTTT,CASSQEGQGGTDTQYF
NA,TRBJ1-6,TRBV4-3,NA,TGCGCCAGCAGCCAAGGGCAGGGAGTCAGTTCACCCCTCCACTTT,CASSQGQGVSSPLHF
NA,TRBJ2-5,TRBV20-1,many,TGCAGTGCTAGAGGGGGAATAGTAGCAGAGACCCAGTACTTC,CSARGGIVAETQYF
NA,TRBJ2-5,TRBV20-1,NA,TGCAGTGCTAGAGGCTCTTCGAATAGCGCGATGCAAGAGACCCAGTACTTC,CSARGSSNSAMQETQYF
TRBD1,TRBJ1-5,TRBV19,NA,TGTGCCAGTAGTGGGACAGGGTTGGGCAATCAGCCCCAGCATTTT,CASSGTGLGNQPQHF
NA,TRBJ1-4,TRBV19,many,TGTGCCAGTAGTATGGAATGGGGGGCAAGTGAAAAACTGTTTTTT,CASSMEWGASEKLFF
TRBD1,TRBJ1-2,TRBV12-3/TRBV12-4,many,TGTGCCAGCAGTTCCGGGACAGTTAGTAGCTACACCTTC,CASSSGTVSSYTF
TRBD2,TRBJ2-1,TRBV28,few,TGTGCCAGCAGTCTCGGGACTAGCGGGAGGAGGGGGCAGTTCTTC,CASSLGTSGRRGQFF
NA,TRBJ2-3,TRBV7-3,many,TGTGCCAGCAGCTTAAAGCAGAGCACAGATACGCAGTATTTT,CASSLKQSTDTQYF
NA,TRBJ2-2,TRBV29-1,many,TGCAGCGTTGAGGGGGGCAGCTCGAACACCGGGGAGCTGTTTTTT,CSVEGGSSNTGELFF
NA,TRBJ2-4,TRBV29-1,few,TGCAGCGCCAACCCTGGGCGAGGGAACATTCAGTACTTC,CSANPGRGNIQYF
TRBD1,TRBJ1-1,TRBV7-8,few,TGTGCCAGCAGCTCGGACAGGGGGCAAGGTGAAGCTTTCTTT,CASSSDRGQGEAFF
NA,TRBJ2-7,TRBV7-2,many,TGTGCCAGCAGCTTGGTAGCCGACCTTACCTACGAGCAGTACTTC,CASSLVADLTYEQYF
TRBD1,TRBJ2-4,TRBV6-6,NA,TGTGCCAGCAGTGACGGACAGGGCCAGGCCAAAAACATTCAGTACTTC,CASSDGQGQAKNIQYF
TRBD1,TRBJ1-4,TRBV10-3,many,TGTGCCATCAGCCAGGGGGTTAATGAAAAACTGTTTTTT,CAISQGVNEKLFF
TRBD1,TRBJ2-5,TRBV6-5,many,TGTGCCAGCAGGACAGGGGAGGCGGAGACCCAGTACTTC,CASRTGEAETQYF
NA,TRBJ1-5,TRBV10-3,many,TGTGCCATCAGTGAGTCGCGGGGTTTGGACAATCAGCCCCAGCATTTT,CAISESRGLDNQPQHF
NA,TRBJ2-1,TRBV10-3,NA,TGTGCCATCAGCCACGGGACAGAGCAGTTCTTC,CAISHGTEQFF
NA,TRBJ2-5,TRBV19,many,TGTGCCAGTAGTGGCTCCGTGGAGACCCAGTACTTC,CASSGSVETQYF
NA,TRBJ1-1,TRBV12-5,NA,TGTGCCAGCAGTTCTGCGTACTCTTATGAAGCTTTCTTT,CASSSAYSYEAFF
NA,TRBJ1-5,TRBV7-6,many,TGTGCCAGCAGCTTAGTTGGGGGGGGCAATCAGCCCCAGCATTTT,CASSLVGGGNQPQHF
TRBD1,TRBJ2-7,TRBV7-3,NA,TGTGCCAGCAGCGTATTGACAGGGGAGTCCGAGCAGTACTTC,CASSVLTGESEQYF
NA,TRBJ2-5,TRBV5-6,many,TGTGCCAGCAGCGGACCAGGGACCCGGGAAGAGACCCAGTACTTC,CASSGPGTREETQYF
TRBD2,TRBJ2-7,TRBV2,NA,TGTGCCAGTAGTGGACTCTGGACTAGCGGGATCCTATTC,CASSGLWTSGILF
NA,TRBJ1-2,TRBV7-2,many,TGTGCCAGCAGCCCCCCGCACTATAACTATGGCTACACCTTC,CASSPPHYNYGYTF